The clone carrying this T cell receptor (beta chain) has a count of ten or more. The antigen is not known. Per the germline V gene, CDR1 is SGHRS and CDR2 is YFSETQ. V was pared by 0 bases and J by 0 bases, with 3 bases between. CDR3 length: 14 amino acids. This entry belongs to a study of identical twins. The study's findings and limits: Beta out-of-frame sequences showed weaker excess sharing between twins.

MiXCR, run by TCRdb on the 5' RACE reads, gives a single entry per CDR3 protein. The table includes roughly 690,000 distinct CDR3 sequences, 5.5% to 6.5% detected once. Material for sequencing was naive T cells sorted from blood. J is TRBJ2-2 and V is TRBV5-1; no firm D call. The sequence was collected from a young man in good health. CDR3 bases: TGCGCCAGCAGCTTGGCACCGAACACCGGGGAGCTGTTTTTT. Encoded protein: CASSLAPNTGELFF.